One sample yielded the 32 T cell receptor beta chains listed below, sequenced in a study of long-term antiretroviral therapy in people with HIV. Researchers ran immunoSEQ v3.0 at survey level. Profiled with immunoSEQ multiplex PCR; TCRdb holds only in-frame clones, not every one. The sample has about 25,000 clones, approximately 82% seen once. Sample: unsorted PBMCs, taken 3 years after starting antiretroviral therapy. All receptors come from a man younger than 35 with HIV.

The chain couples TRBV5-1 to TRBJ2-1, with a weak D call TRBD2 (7 bases). Trimming pared 4 bases from V and 8 bases from J, leaving 22 bases between. Germline CDR1 SGHRS, CDR2 YFSETQ. This CDR3 spans 16 amino acids. DNA for the CDR3: TGCGCCAGCAGCGGGGGAGGGGGTCGCCCCGGGGATGAGCAGTTCTTC. Protein: CASSGGGGRPGDEQFF.

This clone has only a few counts. The chain uses TRBV4-1 and TRBJ2-2, with 7 bases that match TRBD1. CDR1 and CDR2 from the germline V gene are MGHRA and YSYEKL. J was trimmed by 6 bases and V by 2 bases; bases with no gene match: 3. This CDR3 is 14 amino acids long. CDR3 protein: CASSQFQGAGELFF. The CDR3 nucleotides are TGCGCCAGCAGCCAATTTCAGGGGGCCGGGGAGCTGTTTTTT.

The V and J genes are TRBV28 and TRBJ1-2; possibly TRBD1 for D (5 bases). V shed 6 bases and J shed 2 bases, with 10 bases lying between them. The germline V gene has CDR1 MDHEN and CDR2 SYDVKM. There are 13 residues in the CDR3. CDR3 coding DNA: TGTGCCAGCAGGGGGGGTGCGAACTATGGCTACACCTTC. Its translation: CASRGGANYGYTF.

The rearrangement uses TRBV29-1 and TRBJ2-5, with D possibly TRBD1 on 6 matching bases. V gave up 7 bases and J gave up 3 bases, with 18 bases separating them. The CDR3 extends over 14 amino acids. Germline CDR1 is SQVTM and CDR2 is ANQGSEA. CDR3 in amino acids: CSGRPRTAKETQYF. CDR3 bases: TGCAGCGGGCGCCCAAGGACAGCTAAAGAGACCCAGTACTTC.

The chain is built from TRBV6-5 and TRBJ1-4; D is ambiguous. CDR1 is MNHEY, CDR2 SVGAGI, per germline. V was cut by 6 bases and J by 4 bases, with 6 bases left in between. The CDR3 contains 12 residues. CDR3 region: CASRGDNEKLFF. The CDR3, as DNA: TGTGCCAGCAGGGGTGATAATGAAAAACTGTTTTTT.

The chain recombines TRBV30 with TRBJ1-4; 8 bases are shared with TRBD1. The CDR3 runs 14 residues. Germline CDR1 is GTSNPN and CDR2 is SVGIG (reference sequence). V lost 4 bases to trimming and J lost 7 bases; unmatched junction nucleotides: 8. CDR3: CAWTATGGGEKLFF. CDR3 nucleotide sequence: TGTGCCTGGACGGCCACAGGGGGGGGTGAAAAACTGTTTTTT.

This chain joins TRBV2 and TRBJ1-5, with 7 bases that match TRBD1. Looked up from germline, CDR1 is SNHLY and CDR2 is FYNNEI. Germline trimming cut 2 bases from V and 3 bases from J; bases unmatched to any gene: 7. CDR3 length equals 16 residues. The CDR3 loop is CASSEYPTGTNQPQHF. DNA of the CDR3: TGTGCCAGCAGTGAATACCCGACAGGGACCAATCAGCCCCAGCATTTT.

The chain combines TRBV9 with TRBJ2-5; TRBD2 matches at 7 bases. Germline trimming cut 4 bases from V and 5 bases from J; bases unmatched to any gene: 5. CDR3 length equals 13 residues. Germline CDR1 and CDR2: SGDLS and YYNGEE. CDR3: CASSPLANETQYF. The CDR3 DNA reads TGTGCCAGCAGCCCACTAGCGAACGAGACCCAGTACTTC. Complete variable domain (other parts from reference TRBV9 and TRBJ2-5): DSGVTQTPKHLITATGQRVTLRCSPRSGDLSVYWYQQSLDQGLQFLIQYYNGEERAKGNILERFSAQQFPDLHSELNLSSLELGDSALYFCASSPLANETQYFGPGTRLLVL.

This chain joins TRBV13 and TRBJ1-6; D unresolved. Looked up from germline, CDR1 is PRHDT and CDR2 is FYEKMQ (reference sequence). The CDR3 extends over 15 amino acids. V was cut by 5 bases and J by 6 bases, with 14 bases left in between. The CDR3, as DNA: TGTGCCAGCAGCCAAAACCTAGGCACTAATTCACCCCTCCACTTT. Translating it yields CASSQNLGTNSPLHF.

This chain connects TRBV27 to TRBJ2-5; D ambiguous. Germline assignment: CDR1 MNHEY and CDR2 SMNVEV (reference sequence). This CDR3 region has 14 residues. The ends were cut back, 6 bases at V and 3 bases at J, with 14 bases in the middle. The CDR3 spells CASRPSPSKETQYF. CDR3 sequence (DNA): TGTGCCAGCAGACCCTCCCCCTCCAAAGAGACCCAGTACTTC.

This clone was observed a handful of times. The DNA for the CDR3 is TGTGCCAGCGAGGGGAACCGAGAAAAACTGTTTTTT. Translation: CASEGNREKLFF. The chain couples TRBV9 to TRBJ1-4; a weak D match, TRBD1 (5 bases). Per germline, CDR1 SGDLS and CDR2 YYNGEE. This CDR3 contains 12 residues. V was clipped by 7 bases and J by 8 bases, with 12 bases between them.

The chain links TRBV6-6 to TRBJ1-4, with D maybe TRBD1 (5 bases). CDR3 length: 14 residues. The germline gives CDR1 MNHNY, CDR2 SVGAGI (reference sequence). V was cut by 2 bases and J by 6 bases, with 10 bases left in between. The CDR3 loop is CASSYGGGYEKLFF. Here the CDR3 DNA reads TGTGCCAGCAGTTACGGGGGAGGATATGAAAAACTGTTTTTT.

This clone came up a few times. This chain links TRBV5-4 with TRBJ2-7; 7 bases agree with TRBD1. Germline values: CDR1 SGHNT, CDR2 YYREEE (reference sequence). The CDR3 has 13 residues. V was clipped by 4 bases and J by 5 bases; unmatched bases: 6. CDR3 in amino acids: CASSRDRADEQYV. The DNA of the CDR3 is TGTGCCAGCAGCCGAGACAGGGCGGACGAGCAGTACGTC.

Only a few counts were recorded for this clone. The chain combines TRBV28 with TRBJ1-2; D may be TRBD1 (5 bases). V gave up 4 bases and J gave up 12 bases, with 27 bases separating them. The CDR3 sequence is 16 residues long. CDR1 and CDR2 from the germline V gene are MDHEN and SYDVKM. In DNA form, the CDR3 reads TGTGCCAGCAGTTGTGGCTCCCTGGGGCAGGTGGGTTGGCACACCTTC. It encodes CASSCGSLGQVGWHTF.

V gene TRBV28 combines with J gene TRBJ2-4; possible D gene TRBD1, 5 bases. This CDR3 comprises 16 residues. CDR1 and CDR2 from the germline V gene are MDHEN and SYDVKM. The V and J ends lost 5 bases and 1 base respectively, with 15 bases between them. The CDR3 sequence: CASSARAQAAKNIQYF. CDR3 in DNA: TGTGCCAGCAGTGCCAGGGCTCAAGCGGCCAAAAACATTCAGTACTTC.

This rearrangement joins TRBV27 to TRBJ2-2, with D tentatively TRBD1 or TRBD2 (5 bases each). V shed 8 bases and J shed 2 bases, with 18 bases lying between them. CDR3 length: 16 amino acids. Germline V gene data show CDR1 as MNHEY and CDR2 as SMNVEV (reference sequence). DNA for the CDR3: TGTGCCAGCTCGATATGGGGACGCTTAAACACCGGGGAGCTGTTTTTT. It codes for CASSIWGRLNTGELFF.

The V call is TRBV7-9, the J call TRBJ2-3; no reliable D call. The V gene lost 1 base and the J gene lost 1 base, with 6 bases spanning the gap. This CDR3 contains 14 residues. CDR1 is SEHNR, CDR2 FQNEAQ, per germline (reference sequence). The CDR3: CASSLGVGTDTQYF. The CDR3 region has the DNA TGTGCCAGCAGCTTAGGGGTCGGCACAGATACGCAGTATTTT.

This clone was observed a handful of times. The chain couples TRBV19 to TRBJ1-5, with 8 bases identical to TRBD1. CDR3 length: 14 amino acids. The V segment lost 5 bases and the J segment 2 bases; nucleotides outside the gene matches: 2. Per the germline V gene, CDR1 is LNHDA and CDR2 is SQIVND (reference sequence). The CDR3 DNA reads as TGTGCCAGTAGTGGACAGGGCGGCAATCAGCCCCAGCATTTT. It yields the protein CASSGQGGNQPQHF. The full variable domain, in which reference TRBV19 and TRBJ1-5 provide the parts outside the CDR3, is DGGITQSPKYLFRKEGQNVTLSCEQNLNHDAMYWYRQDPGQGLRLIYYSQIVNDFQKGDIAEGYSVSREKKESFPLTVTSAQKNPTAFYLCASSGQGGNQPQHFGDGTRLSIL.

J is TRBJ1-1 and V is TRBV11-3; no clear D gene. With 3 bases removed from V and 2 bases from J, the gap between germline ends came to 7 bases. The CDR3 has 13 amino acids. From germline, CDR1 is SGHNT and CDR2 YENEEA. The CDR3 is CASSLGRNTEAFF. The CDR3 region has the DNA TGTGCCAGCAGCTTGGGCAGAAACACTGAAGCTTTCTTT.

V gene TRBV5-5 combines with J gene TRBJ1-1; unclear D gene. Deletions cut 0 bases from V and 2 bases from J, with 8 bases between. The CDR3 covers 14 residues. Germline V CDR1 and CDR2: SGHKS, YYEKEE (reference sequence). The CDR3 nucleotides read TGTGCCAGCAGCTTGGTGAGGGCCAACACTGAAGCTTTCTTT. Amino acid sequence: CASSLVRANTEAFF.

This clone appeared a few times. This specimen includes other DNA sequences encoding the same CDR3. The rearrangement links TRBV27 to TRBJ2-5, with no clear D. V was trimmed by 3 bases and J by 0 bases, leaving 5 bases between them. The CDR3 is made up of 13 amino acids. Germline V CDR1 and CDR2: MNHEY, SMNVEV (reference sequence). CDR3 in amino acids: CASSLGHQETQYF. The CDR3 DNA reads TGTGCCAGCAGTTTGGGCCACCAAGAGACCCAGTACTTC.

This clone showed up just once. The V gene is TRBV10-1, the J gene TRBJ1-6; no reliable D call. V lost 5 bases and J lost 7, with 9 bases in between. Germline-derived CDR1 and CDR2 are WNHNN and SYGVQD (reference sequence). The CDR3 extends over 13 amino acids. This CDR3 is CASSSTVNSPLHF. The CDR3 DNA follows: TGCGCCAGCAGTTCGACCGTCAATTCACCCCTCCACTTT.

The genes are TRBV5-1 and TRBJ1-1; maybe TRBD1 (5 bases). Germline V lookup: CDR1 SGHRS, CDR2 YFSETQ. V shed 5 bases and J shed 3 bases, with 17 bases lying between them. This CDR3 is built from 15 residues. The CDR3 DNA reads as TGCGCCAGCAGGATCACCGGGGCGAGAGACACTGAAGCTTTCTTT. It translates to CASRITGARDTEAFF.

J is TRBJ2-3 and V is TRBV10-3; D gene unclear. The V end lost 4 bases, the J end lost 2 bases, and 13 bases lay between the germline ends. The germline V gene encodes CDR1 ENHRY and CDR2 SYGVKD. The CDR3 loop spans 15 amino acids. This chain's CDR3 is CAISGHPQFTDTQYF. CDR3 nucleotides: TGTGCCATCAGTGGACACCCTCAGTTCACAGATACGCAGTATTTT.

The genes are TRBV5-4 and TRBJ2-5; D remains ambiguous. The CDR3 covers 15 residues. Germline V CDR1 and CDR2: SGHNT, YYREEE (reference sequence). The V gene lost 3 bases and the J gene lost 1 base, with 13 bases spanning the gap. The CDR3 coding sequence is TGTGCCAGCAGCTCAACCCCACGGCCCCAAGAGACCCAGTACTTC. Its protein is CASSSTPRPQETQYF.

The chain combines TRBV6-5 with TRBJ2-7; 7 bases are a match to TRBD1. Germline-derived CDR1 and CDR2 are MNHEY and SVGAGI. The CDR3 runs to 15 residues. With V trimmed by 6 bases and J by 7 bases, 15 bases remained unmatched. The CDR3 here is CASRAGTVPPTEQYF. The CDR3, as DNA: TGTGCCAGCAGAGCAGGGACAGTCCCTCCTACGGAGCAGTACTTC.

The V and J genes are TRBV7-9 and TRBJ1-3; D gene unclear. Germline V CDR1 and CDR2: SEHNR, FQNEAQ (reference sequence). Deletions cut 7 bases from V and 0 bases from J, with 10 bases between. The CDR3 has 14 residues. In DNA form, the CDR3 reads TGTGCCAGCACCCCCCGTAACTCTGGAAACACCATATATTTT. Its translation: CASTPRNSGNTIYF.

The rearrangement links TRBV6-1 to TRBJ1-1; D uncertain. The CDR3 covers 14 residues. Trimming took off 4 bases at V and 4 bases at J, with 13 bases between the two ends. Germline V gene data show CDR1 as MNHNS and CDR2 as SASEGT. The CDR3 here is CASSATVGGTEAFF. CDR3 nucleotides: TGTGCCAGCAGTGCTACAGTGGGAGGCACTGAAGCTTTCTTT.

This chain uses TRBV11-2 with TRBJ2-7; the D gene is possibly TRBD2 (6 bases). With 1 base removed from V and 6 bases from J, the gap between germline ends came to 22 bases. The CDR3 loop spans 17 amino acids. Germline V gene sequence: CDR1 SGHAT, CDR2 FQNNGV. CDR3 loop: CASSLGIGDSGVFEQYV. DNA of the CDR3: TGTGCCAGCAGCTTAGGGATAGGAGATAGCGGTGTGTTCGAGCAGTACGTC.

Turning to this clone: This sample includes further DNA sequences coding for the same CDR3. V gene TRBV6-5 combines with J gene TRBJ1-3; D remains unclear. Trimming stripped 0 bases from V and 3 bases from J, with 9 bases between. The CDR3 contains 15 residues. The germline gives CDR1 MNHEY, CDR2 SVGAGI. As DNA, the CDR3 is TGTGCCAGCAGTTACTCGAGGGCGGTTGGAAACACCATATATTTT. It encodes CASSYSRAVGNTIYF.

The chain carries TRBV11-2 and TRBJ2-2; D remains unclear. The V and J ends lost 4 bases and 6 bases respectively, with 6 bases between them. Germline V gene lookup returns CDR1 SGHAT and CDR2 FQNNGV. The CDR3 runs 12 residues. CDR3 in amino acids: CASSSLPGELFF. The CDR3 DNA sequence: TGTGCCAGCAGCTCCCTCCCCGGGGAGCTGTTTTTT.

The chain has TRBV7-2 and TRBJ1-1, with D perhaps matching TRBD1 (5 bases). The CDR3 has 14 residues. Germline CDR1 is SGHTA and CDR2 is FQGNSA. Deletions cut 5 bases from V and 1 base from J, with 11 bases between. For the CDR3, the DNA is TGTGCCAGCAGCCAGTACGACAGGAACACTGAAGCTTTCTTT. This translates into CASSQYDRNTEAFF. The full variable domain, rest sourced from reference TRBV7-2 and TRBJ1-1, is GAGVSQSPSNKVTEKGKDVELRCDPISGHTALYWYRQSLGQGLEFLIYFQGNSAPDKSGLPSDRFSAERTGGSVSTLTIQRTQQEDSAVYLCASSQYDRNTEAFFGQGTRLTVV.